The clone carrying this TCR beta chain was counted between two and nine times. This entry is derived from a study of OX40 agonist ivuxolimab in advanced cancers. Study-wide background: Each patient was given ivuxolimab into a vein every 2 weeks, at 0.01 to 10 mg/kg.

The repertoire was sequenced with immunoSEQ multiplex PCR; TCRdb's copy has only in-frame clones and lacks some. Of around 69,000 clones in the sample, roughly 87% are singletons; the top ten hold less than 4%. The sequence was obtained from an adult with an advanced solid tumor such as melanoma, head and neck, liver or kidney cancer. This specimen consisted of CD4+ or CD8+ T cells sorted from blood, obtained in a trial of the OX40 agonist ivuxolimab.

The CDR3 region has the DNA TGTGCCAGCAGCTTAGAGCCAGGGGCGATTTCACCCCTCCACTTT. Amino acids: CASSLEPGAISPLHF. The chain carries TRBV11-2 and TRBJ1-6; TRBD1 is a possible D gene (6 bases). In germline, CDR1 is SGHAT, CDR2 FQNNGV. There are 15 residues in the CDR3. Trimming stripped 0 bases from V and 9 bases from J, with 12 bases between. Based on the CDR3 plus reference TRBV11-2 and TRBJ1-6, the full variable domain is EAGVAQSPRYKIIEKRQSVAFWCNPISGHATLYWYQQILGQGPKLLIQFQNNGVVDDSQLPKDRFSAERLKGVDSTLKIQPAKLEDSAVYLCASSLEPGAISPLHFGNGTRLTVT.